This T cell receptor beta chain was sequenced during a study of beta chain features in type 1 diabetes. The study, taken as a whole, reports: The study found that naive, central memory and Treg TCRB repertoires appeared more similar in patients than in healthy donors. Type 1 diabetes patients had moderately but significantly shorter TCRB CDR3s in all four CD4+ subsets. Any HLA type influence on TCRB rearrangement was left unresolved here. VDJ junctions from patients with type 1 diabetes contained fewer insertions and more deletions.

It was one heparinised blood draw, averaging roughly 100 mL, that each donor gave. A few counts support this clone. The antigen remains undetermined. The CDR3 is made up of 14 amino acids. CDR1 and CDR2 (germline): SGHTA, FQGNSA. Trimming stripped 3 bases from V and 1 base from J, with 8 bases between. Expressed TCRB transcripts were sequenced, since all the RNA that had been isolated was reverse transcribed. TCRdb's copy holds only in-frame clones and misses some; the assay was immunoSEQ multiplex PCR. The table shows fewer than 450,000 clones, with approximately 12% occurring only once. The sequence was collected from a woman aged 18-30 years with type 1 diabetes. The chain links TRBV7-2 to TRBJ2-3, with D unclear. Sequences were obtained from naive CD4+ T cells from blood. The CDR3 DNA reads TGTGCCAGCAGCTTCACTGTGGGCACAGATACGCAGTATTTT. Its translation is CASSFTVGTDTQYF.